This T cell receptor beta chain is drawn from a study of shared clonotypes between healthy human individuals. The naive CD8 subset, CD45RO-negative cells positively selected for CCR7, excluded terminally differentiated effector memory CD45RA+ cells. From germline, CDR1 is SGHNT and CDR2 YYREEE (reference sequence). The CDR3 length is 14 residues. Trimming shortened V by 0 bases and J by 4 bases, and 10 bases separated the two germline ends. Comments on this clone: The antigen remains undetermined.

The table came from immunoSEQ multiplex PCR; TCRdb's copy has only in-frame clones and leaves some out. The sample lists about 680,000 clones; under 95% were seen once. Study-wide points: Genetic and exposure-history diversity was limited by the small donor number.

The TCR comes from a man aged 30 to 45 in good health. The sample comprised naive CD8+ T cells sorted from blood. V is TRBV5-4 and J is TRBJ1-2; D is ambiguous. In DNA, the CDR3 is TGTGCCAGCAGCTTGGGTTGGGAGAGCTATGGCTACACCTTC. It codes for CASSLGWESYGYTF.